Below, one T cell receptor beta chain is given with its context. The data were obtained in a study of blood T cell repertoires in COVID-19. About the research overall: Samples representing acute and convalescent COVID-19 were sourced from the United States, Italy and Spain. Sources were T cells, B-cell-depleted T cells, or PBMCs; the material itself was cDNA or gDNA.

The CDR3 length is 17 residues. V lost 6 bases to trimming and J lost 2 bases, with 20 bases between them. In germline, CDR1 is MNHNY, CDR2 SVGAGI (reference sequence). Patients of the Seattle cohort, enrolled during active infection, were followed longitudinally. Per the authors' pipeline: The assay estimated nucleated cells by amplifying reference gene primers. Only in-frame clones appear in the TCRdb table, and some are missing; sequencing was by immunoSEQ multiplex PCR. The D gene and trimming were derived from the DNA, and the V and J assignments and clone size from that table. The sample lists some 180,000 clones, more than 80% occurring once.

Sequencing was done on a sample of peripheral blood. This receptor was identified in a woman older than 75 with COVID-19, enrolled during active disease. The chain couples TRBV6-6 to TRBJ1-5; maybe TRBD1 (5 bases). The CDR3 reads CASSRYIVGPRNQPQHF. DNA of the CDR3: TGTGCCAGCAGCCGATACATTGTGGGGCCCCGCAATCAGCCCCAGCATTTT.